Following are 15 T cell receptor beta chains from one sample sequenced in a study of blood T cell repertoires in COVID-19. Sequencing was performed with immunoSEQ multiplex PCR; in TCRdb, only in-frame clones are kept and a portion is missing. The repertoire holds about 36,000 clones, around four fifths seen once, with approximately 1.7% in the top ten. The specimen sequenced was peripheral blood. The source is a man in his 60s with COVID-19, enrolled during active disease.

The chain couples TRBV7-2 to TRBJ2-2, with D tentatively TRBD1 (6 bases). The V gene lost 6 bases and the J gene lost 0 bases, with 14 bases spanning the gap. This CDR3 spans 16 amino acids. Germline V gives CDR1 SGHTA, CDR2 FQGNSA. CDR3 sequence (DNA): TGTGCCAGCAGTACACCGACAGGAACGAACACCGGGGAGCTGTTTTTT. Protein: CASSTPTGTNTGELFF.

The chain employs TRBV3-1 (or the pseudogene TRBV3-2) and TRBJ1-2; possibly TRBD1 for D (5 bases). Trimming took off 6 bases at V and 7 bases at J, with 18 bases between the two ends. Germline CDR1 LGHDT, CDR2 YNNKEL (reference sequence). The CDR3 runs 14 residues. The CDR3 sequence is CASSYIMGEAGYTF. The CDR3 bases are TGTGCCAGCAGTTACATTATGGGGGAGGCTGGCTACACCTTC.

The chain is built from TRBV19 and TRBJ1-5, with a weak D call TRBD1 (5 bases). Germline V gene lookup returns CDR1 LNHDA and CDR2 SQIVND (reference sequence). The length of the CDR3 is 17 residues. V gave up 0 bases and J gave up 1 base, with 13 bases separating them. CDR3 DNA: TGTGCCAGTAGTATAGACCCTTGGGGGGTAAGCAATCAGCCCCAGCATTTT. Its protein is CASSIDPWGVSNQPQHF.

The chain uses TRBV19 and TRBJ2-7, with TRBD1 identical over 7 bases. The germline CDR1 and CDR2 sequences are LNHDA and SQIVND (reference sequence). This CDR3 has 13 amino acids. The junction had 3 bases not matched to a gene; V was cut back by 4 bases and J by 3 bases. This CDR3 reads CASSRDSLYEQYF. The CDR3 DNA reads TGTGCCAGTAGTAGGGACAGTCTCTACGAGCAGTACTTC. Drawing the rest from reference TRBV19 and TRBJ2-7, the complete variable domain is DGGITQSPKYLFRKEGQNVTLSCEQNLNHDAMYWYRQDPGQGLRLIYYSQIVNDFQKGDIAEGYSVSREKKESFPLTVTSAQKNPTAFYLCASSRDSLYEQYFGPGTRLTVT.

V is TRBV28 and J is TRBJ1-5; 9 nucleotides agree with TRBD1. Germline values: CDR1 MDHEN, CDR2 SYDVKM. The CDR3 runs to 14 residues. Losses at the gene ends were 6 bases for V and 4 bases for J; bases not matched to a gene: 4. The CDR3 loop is CASRGGQGNQPQHF. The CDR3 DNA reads TGTGCCAGCAGGGGGGGACAGGGTAATCAGCCCCAGCATTTT.

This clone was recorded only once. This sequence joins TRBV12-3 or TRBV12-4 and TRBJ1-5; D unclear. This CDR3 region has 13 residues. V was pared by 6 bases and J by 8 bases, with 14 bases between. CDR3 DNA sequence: TGTGCCAGCAGCTTTGACACCCGAGAGCCCCAGCATTTT. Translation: CASSFDTREPQHF.

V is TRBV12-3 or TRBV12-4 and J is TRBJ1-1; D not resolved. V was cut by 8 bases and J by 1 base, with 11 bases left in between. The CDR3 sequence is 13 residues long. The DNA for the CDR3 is TGTGCCAGCTCAAATCGGAGGAACACTGAAGCTTTCTTT. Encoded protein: CASSNRRNTEAFF.

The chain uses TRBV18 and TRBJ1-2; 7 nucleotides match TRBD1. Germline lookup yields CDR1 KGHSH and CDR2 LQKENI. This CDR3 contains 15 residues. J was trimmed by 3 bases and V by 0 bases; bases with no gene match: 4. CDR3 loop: CASSPPSQGDYGYTF. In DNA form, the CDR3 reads TGTGCCAGCTCACCACCGAGTCAGGGGGACTATGGCTACACCTTC.

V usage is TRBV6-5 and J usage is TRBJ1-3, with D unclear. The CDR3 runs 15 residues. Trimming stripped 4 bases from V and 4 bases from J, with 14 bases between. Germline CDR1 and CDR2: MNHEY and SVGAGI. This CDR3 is CASSSDVSGGNTIYF. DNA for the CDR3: TGTGCCAGCAGTTCGGACGTCTCGGGAGGAAACACCATATATTTT.

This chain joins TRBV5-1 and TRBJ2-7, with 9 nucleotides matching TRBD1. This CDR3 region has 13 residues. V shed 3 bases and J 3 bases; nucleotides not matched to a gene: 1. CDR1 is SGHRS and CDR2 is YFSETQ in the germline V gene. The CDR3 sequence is CASSWGQGYEQYF. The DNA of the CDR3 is TGCGCCAGCAGCTGGGGACAGGGCTACGAGCAGTACTTC. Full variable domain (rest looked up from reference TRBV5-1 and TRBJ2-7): KAGVTQTPRYLIKTRGQQVTLSCSPISGHRSVSWYQQTPGQGLQFLFEYFSETQRNKGNFPGRFSGRQFSNSRSEMNVSTLELGDSALYLCASSWGQGYEQYFGPGTRLTVT.

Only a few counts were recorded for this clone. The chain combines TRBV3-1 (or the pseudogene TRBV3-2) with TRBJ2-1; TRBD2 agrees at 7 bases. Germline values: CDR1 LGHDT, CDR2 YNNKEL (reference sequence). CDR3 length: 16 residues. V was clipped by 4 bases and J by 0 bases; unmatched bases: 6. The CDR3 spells CASSPLTSSSYNEQFF. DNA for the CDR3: TGTGCCAGCAGCCCCTTGACTAGCAGCTCCTACAATGAGCAGTTCTTC.

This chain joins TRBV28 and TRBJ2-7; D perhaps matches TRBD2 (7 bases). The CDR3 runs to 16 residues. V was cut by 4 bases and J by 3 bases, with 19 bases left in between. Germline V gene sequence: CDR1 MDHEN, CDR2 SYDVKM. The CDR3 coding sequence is TGTGCCAGCAGTTGGGGGAGGGGGGACGGCAGCTACGAGCAGTACTTC. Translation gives CASSWGRGDGSYEQYF.

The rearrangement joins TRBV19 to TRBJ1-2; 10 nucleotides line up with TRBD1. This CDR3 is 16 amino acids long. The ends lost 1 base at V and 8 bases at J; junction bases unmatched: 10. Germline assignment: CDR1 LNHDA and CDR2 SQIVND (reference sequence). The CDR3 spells CASSIVGTGDSTGYTF. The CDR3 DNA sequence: TGTGCCAGTAGTATAGTAGGGACAGGGGATTCAACCGGCTACACCTTC.

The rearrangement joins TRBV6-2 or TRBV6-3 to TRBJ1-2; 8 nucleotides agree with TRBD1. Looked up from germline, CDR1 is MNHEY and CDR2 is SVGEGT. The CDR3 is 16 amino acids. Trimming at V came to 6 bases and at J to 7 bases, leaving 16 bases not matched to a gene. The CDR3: CASSPFGDRRAGGYTF. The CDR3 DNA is TGTGCCAGCAGCCCTTTCGGGGACAGGCGGGCGGGTGGCTACACCTTC.

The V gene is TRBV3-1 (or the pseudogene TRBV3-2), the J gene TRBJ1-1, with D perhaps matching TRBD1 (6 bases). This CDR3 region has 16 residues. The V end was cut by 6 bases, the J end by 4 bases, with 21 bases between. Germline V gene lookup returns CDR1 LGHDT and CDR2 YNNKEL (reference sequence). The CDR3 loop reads CASRHKGGRGVTEAFF. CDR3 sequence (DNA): TGTGCCAGCAGGCATAAGGGGGGGCGAGGTGTCACTGAAGCTTTCTTT.